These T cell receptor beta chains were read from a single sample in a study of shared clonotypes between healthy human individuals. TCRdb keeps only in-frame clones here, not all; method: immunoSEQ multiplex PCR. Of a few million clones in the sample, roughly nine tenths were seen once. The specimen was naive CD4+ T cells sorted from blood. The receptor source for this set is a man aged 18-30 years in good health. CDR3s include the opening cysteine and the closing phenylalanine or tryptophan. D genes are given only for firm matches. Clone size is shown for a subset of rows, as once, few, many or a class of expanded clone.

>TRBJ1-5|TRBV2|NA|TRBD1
CASSSRQGSNQPQHF
TGTGCCAGCAGCTCCAGACAGGGGAGCAATCAGCCCCAGCATTTT
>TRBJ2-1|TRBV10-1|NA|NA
CASSRGGINEQFF
TGCGCCAGCAGTAGAGGGGGAATTAATGAGCAGTTCTTC
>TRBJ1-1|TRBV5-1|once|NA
CASSSMTAVMNTEAFF
TGCGCCAGCAGCTCAATGACCGCGGTAATGAACACTGAAGCTTTCTTT
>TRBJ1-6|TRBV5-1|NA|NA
CASSLVASSPLHF
TGCGCCAGCAGCTTGGTAGCCAGCTCACCCCTCCACTTT
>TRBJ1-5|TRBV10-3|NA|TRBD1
CATQGAGGNQPQHF
TGTGCCACCCAGGGGGCTGGGGGCAATCAGCCCCAGCATTTT
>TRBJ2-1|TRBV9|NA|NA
CASSAPGLPSYNEQFF
TGTGCCAGCAGCGCCCCGGGACTCCCCTCCTACAATGAGCAGTTCTTC
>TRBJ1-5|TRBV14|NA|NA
CASSQDLRQPQHF
TGTGCCAGCAGCCAAGATCTGAGGCAGCCCCAGCATTTT
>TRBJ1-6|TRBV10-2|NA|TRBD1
CASSRTGSSYNSPLHF
TGCGCCAGCAGTCGGACAGGGAGCTCCTATAATTCACCCCTCCACTTT
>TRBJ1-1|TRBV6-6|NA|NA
CASSPGEANTEAFF
TGTGCCAGCAGTCCCGGGGAAGCGAACACTGAAGCTTTCTTT
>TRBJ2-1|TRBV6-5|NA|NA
CASSRGGDYNEQFF
TGTGCCAGCAGTCGCGGAGGGGATTACAATGAGCAGTTCTTC
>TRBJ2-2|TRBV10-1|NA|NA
CASSQQTNTGELFF
TGCGCCAGCAGTCAACAGACGAACACCGGGGAGCTGTTTTTT
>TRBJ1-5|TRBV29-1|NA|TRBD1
CSVLQGVDQPQHF
TGCAGCGTTCTACAGGGGGTCGATCAGCCCCAGCATTTT
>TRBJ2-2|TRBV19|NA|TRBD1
CASSIYPPGTGNTGELFF
TGTGCCAGTAGTATATATCCTCCCGGGACAGGGAACACCGGGGAGCTGTTTTTT
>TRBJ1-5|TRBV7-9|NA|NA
CASSLNGQRNQPQHF
TGTGCCAGCAGCTTAAATGGACAACGAAATCAGCCCCAGCATTTT
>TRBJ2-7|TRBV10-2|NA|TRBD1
CASSRQGSYEQYF
TGCGCCAGCAGCCGACAGGGATCCTACGAGCAGTACTTC
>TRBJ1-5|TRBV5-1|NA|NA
CASSLDQGRNQPQHF
TGCGCCAGCAGCTTGGATCAGGGGCGCAATCAGCCCCAGCATTTT
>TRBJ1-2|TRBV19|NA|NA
CASSVTASNYGYTF
TGTGCCAGTAGTGTGACAGCCTCTAACTATGGCTACACCTTC
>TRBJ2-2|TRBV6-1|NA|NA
CASASSDTGELFF
TGTGCCAGCGCATCATCGGACACCGGGGAGCTGTTTTTT
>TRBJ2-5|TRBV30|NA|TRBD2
CAWSVPSGGAGTQYF
TGTGCCTGGAGTGTCCCTAGCGGGGGGGCTGGGACCCAGTACTTC
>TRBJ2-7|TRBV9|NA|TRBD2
CASSVEASGSYEQYF
TGTGCCAGCAGCGTAGAGGCTAGCGGGAGCTACGAGCAGTACTTC
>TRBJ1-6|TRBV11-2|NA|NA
CASSLEAAVGWSPLHF
TGTGCCAGCAGCTTAGAAGCGGCAGTAGGTTGGTCACCCCTCCACTTT
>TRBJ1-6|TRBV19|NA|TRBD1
CASSIGDRGFNSPLHF
TGTGCCAGTAGTATCGGGGACAGGGGGTTCAATTCACCCCTCCACTTT
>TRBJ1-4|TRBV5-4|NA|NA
CASSLLRDGEKLFF
TGTGCCAGCAGCTTATTGCGGGACGGTGAAAAACTGTTTTTT
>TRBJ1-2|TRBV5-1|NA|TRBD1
CASSEGTGMESYGYTF
TGCGCCAGCAGCGAAGGGACAGGAATGGAGTCATATGGCTACACCTTC
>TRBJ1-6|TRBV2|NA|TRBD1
CASSDPVRQGSNSPLHF
TGTGCCAGCAGTGATCCAGTAAGACAGGGTAGTAATTCACCCCTCCACTTT
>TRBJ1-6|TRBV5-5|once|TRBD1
CASSLAGGAYNSPLHF
TGTGCCAGCAGCTTGGCAGGGGGCGCCTATAATTCACCCCTCCACTTT
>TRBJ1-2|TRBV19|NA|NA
CASSRGQTPYGYTF
TGTGCCAGTAGTAGAGGGCAGACGCCTTATGGCTACACCTTC
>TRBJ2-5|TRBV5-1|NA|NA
CASRAEGGRETQYF
TGCGCCAGCAGGGCGGAAGGGGGAAGAGAGACCCAGTACTTC